These T cell receptor beta chains were read from a single sample in a study of vaccination and CD4 T cells after COVID-19. The antigens these receptors bind are not known. From the PCR reads, TCRdb called clonotypes with MiXCR, one entry per CDR3 protein. Of 14,000 to 15,000 distinct CDR3 sequences detected, over 65% appear once; the ten largest clones hold roughly 10%. The material sequenced was CD4+ T cells from blood, cultured in vitro. These receptors originate from a human donor who had recovered from COVID-19. Both conserved end residues are part of each CDR3. The order of the fields is D gene, V gene, J gene, clone size, CDR3 protein, CDR3 DNA. D genes are given only for firm matches. A row's size may be missing; if present it is once, few, many or a size class.

d_call: TRBD1; v_call: TRBV7-8; j_call: TRBJ1-2; clone_size: -; cdr3_aa: CASSVDRTYGYTF; cdr3_nt: TGTGCCAGCAGCGTGGACAGGACCTATGGCTACACCTTC
d_call: -; v_call: TRBV20-1; j_call: TRBJ2-3; clone_size: -; cdr3_aa: CSALRGVGTDTQYF; cdr3_nt: TGCAGTGCTCTCCGCGGGGTCGGCACAGATACGCAGTATTTT
d_call: TRBD1; v_call: TRBV20-1; j_call: TRBJ1-2; clone_size: once; cdr3_aa: CRTGTGRPGGYTF; cdr3_nt: TGCAGAACCGGGACAGGGAGACCGGGGGGCTACACCTTC
d_call: -; v_call: TRBV7-7; j_call: TRBJ2-2; clone_size: -; cdr3_aa: CASSPRESSAIGELFF; cdr3_nt: TGTGCCAGCAGCCCCCGAGAGAGTAGCGCGATCGGGGAGCTGTTTTTT
d_call: TRBD1; v_call: TRBV27; j_call: TRBJ2-2; clone_size: -; cdr3_aa: CASSSQQGARAGELFF; cdr3_nt: TGTGCCAGCAGTTCCCAACAGGGGGCTAGGGCCGGGGAGCTGTTTTTT
d_call: -; v_call: TRBV28; j_call: TRBJ2-7; clone_size: -; cdr3_aa: CASAFRGLTAYEQYF; cdr3_nt: TGTGCCAGCGCTTTCAGAGGTCTCACCGCCTACGAGCAGTACTTC
d_call: TRBD2; v_call: TRBV5-5; j_call: TRBJ2-1; clone_size: -; cdr3_aa: CASSPGLAGGWSEQFF; cdr3_nt: TGTGCCAGCAGCCCCGGACTAGCGGGAGGGTGGTCTGAGCAGTTCTTC
d_call: TRBD1; v_call: TRBV6-2/TRBV6-3; j_call: TRBJ1-2; clone_size: few; cdr3_aa: CASSYRTGRTSGYTF; cdr3_nt: TGTGCCAGCAGTTACAGGACAGGGAGGACTAGTGGCTACACCTTC
d_call: TRBD1; v_call: TRBV18; j_call: TRBJ1-5; clone_size: -; cdr3_aa: CASSPARAGGAGNSNQPQHF; cdr3_nt: TGTGCCAGCTCACCCGCTCGGGCAGGGGGCGCGGGGAATAGCAATCAGCCCCAGCATTTT
d_call: -; v_call: TRBV6-1; j_call: TRBJ1-3; clone_size: -; cdr3_aa: CASRREVSGNTIYF; cdr3_nt: TGTGCCAGCAGAAGGGAGGTCTCTGGAAACACCATATATTTT
d_call: -; v_call: TRBV20-1; j_call: TRBJ1-1; clone_size: -; cdr3_aa: CSGIGQQGATEAFF; cdr3_nt: TGCAGTGGGATTGGACAACAGGGCGCCACTGAAGCTTTCTTT
d_call: TRBD2; v_call: TRBV10-3; j_call: TRBJ2-7; clone_size: -; cdr3_aa: CAISETSLLTSGYEQYF; cdr3_nt: TGTGCCATCAGTGAAACCTCGCTTCTAACTAGCGGCTACGAGCAGTACTTC
d_call: TRBD1; v_call: TRBV5-1; j_call: TRBJ1-1; clone_size: -; cdr3_aa: CASSRQGADLVTEAFF; cdr3_nt: TGCGCCAGCAGCCGGCAGGGGGCGGATTTGGTCACTGAAGCTTTCTTT
d_call: TRBD1; v_call: TRBV28; j_call: TRBJ1-1; clone_size: -; cdr3_aa: CASSSGTAMNTEAFF; cdr3_nt: TGTGCCAGCAGCTCCGGGACAGCAATGAACACTGAAGCTTTCTTT